The clone carrying this TCR beta chain was seen repeatedly, ten times or more. Its antigen is not identified. Each TCR beta library was made by quantitative 5'-RACE that incorporated molecular barcodes. MiXCR was run by TCRdb on the 5' RACE reads, yielding one entry per CDR3 protein. This table holds 40,000 to 50,000 distinct CDR3 sequences, roughly 2.5% found once. The data derive from a study of CD8 T cells in ankylosing spondylitis. Points from the study as a whole: Apparently characteristic of ankylosing spondylitis blood was a TCR beta motif (fewer than ten highly homologous variants). Matched synovial fluid from ankylosing spondylitis patients was reported to be enriched for disease-linked clones.

Sequencing was carried out using blood, either unsorted or a sorted T cell fraction (not recorded which). The TCR sequence derives from a male donor with ankylosing spondylitis or in good health (not recorded which).

The CDR3 bases are TGTGCCAGCAGCGTAGAGGTTGGACAGGGGGCCCACACTGAAGCTTTCTTT. Its translation is CASSVEVGQGAHTEAFF. The chain joins TRBV9 to TRBJ1-1; 11 bases align to TRBD1. CDR1 is SGDLS and CDR2 is YYNGEE in the germline V gene. The CDR3 covers 17 residues. Germline trimming cut 0 bases from V and 3 bases from J; bases unmatched to any gene: 7.